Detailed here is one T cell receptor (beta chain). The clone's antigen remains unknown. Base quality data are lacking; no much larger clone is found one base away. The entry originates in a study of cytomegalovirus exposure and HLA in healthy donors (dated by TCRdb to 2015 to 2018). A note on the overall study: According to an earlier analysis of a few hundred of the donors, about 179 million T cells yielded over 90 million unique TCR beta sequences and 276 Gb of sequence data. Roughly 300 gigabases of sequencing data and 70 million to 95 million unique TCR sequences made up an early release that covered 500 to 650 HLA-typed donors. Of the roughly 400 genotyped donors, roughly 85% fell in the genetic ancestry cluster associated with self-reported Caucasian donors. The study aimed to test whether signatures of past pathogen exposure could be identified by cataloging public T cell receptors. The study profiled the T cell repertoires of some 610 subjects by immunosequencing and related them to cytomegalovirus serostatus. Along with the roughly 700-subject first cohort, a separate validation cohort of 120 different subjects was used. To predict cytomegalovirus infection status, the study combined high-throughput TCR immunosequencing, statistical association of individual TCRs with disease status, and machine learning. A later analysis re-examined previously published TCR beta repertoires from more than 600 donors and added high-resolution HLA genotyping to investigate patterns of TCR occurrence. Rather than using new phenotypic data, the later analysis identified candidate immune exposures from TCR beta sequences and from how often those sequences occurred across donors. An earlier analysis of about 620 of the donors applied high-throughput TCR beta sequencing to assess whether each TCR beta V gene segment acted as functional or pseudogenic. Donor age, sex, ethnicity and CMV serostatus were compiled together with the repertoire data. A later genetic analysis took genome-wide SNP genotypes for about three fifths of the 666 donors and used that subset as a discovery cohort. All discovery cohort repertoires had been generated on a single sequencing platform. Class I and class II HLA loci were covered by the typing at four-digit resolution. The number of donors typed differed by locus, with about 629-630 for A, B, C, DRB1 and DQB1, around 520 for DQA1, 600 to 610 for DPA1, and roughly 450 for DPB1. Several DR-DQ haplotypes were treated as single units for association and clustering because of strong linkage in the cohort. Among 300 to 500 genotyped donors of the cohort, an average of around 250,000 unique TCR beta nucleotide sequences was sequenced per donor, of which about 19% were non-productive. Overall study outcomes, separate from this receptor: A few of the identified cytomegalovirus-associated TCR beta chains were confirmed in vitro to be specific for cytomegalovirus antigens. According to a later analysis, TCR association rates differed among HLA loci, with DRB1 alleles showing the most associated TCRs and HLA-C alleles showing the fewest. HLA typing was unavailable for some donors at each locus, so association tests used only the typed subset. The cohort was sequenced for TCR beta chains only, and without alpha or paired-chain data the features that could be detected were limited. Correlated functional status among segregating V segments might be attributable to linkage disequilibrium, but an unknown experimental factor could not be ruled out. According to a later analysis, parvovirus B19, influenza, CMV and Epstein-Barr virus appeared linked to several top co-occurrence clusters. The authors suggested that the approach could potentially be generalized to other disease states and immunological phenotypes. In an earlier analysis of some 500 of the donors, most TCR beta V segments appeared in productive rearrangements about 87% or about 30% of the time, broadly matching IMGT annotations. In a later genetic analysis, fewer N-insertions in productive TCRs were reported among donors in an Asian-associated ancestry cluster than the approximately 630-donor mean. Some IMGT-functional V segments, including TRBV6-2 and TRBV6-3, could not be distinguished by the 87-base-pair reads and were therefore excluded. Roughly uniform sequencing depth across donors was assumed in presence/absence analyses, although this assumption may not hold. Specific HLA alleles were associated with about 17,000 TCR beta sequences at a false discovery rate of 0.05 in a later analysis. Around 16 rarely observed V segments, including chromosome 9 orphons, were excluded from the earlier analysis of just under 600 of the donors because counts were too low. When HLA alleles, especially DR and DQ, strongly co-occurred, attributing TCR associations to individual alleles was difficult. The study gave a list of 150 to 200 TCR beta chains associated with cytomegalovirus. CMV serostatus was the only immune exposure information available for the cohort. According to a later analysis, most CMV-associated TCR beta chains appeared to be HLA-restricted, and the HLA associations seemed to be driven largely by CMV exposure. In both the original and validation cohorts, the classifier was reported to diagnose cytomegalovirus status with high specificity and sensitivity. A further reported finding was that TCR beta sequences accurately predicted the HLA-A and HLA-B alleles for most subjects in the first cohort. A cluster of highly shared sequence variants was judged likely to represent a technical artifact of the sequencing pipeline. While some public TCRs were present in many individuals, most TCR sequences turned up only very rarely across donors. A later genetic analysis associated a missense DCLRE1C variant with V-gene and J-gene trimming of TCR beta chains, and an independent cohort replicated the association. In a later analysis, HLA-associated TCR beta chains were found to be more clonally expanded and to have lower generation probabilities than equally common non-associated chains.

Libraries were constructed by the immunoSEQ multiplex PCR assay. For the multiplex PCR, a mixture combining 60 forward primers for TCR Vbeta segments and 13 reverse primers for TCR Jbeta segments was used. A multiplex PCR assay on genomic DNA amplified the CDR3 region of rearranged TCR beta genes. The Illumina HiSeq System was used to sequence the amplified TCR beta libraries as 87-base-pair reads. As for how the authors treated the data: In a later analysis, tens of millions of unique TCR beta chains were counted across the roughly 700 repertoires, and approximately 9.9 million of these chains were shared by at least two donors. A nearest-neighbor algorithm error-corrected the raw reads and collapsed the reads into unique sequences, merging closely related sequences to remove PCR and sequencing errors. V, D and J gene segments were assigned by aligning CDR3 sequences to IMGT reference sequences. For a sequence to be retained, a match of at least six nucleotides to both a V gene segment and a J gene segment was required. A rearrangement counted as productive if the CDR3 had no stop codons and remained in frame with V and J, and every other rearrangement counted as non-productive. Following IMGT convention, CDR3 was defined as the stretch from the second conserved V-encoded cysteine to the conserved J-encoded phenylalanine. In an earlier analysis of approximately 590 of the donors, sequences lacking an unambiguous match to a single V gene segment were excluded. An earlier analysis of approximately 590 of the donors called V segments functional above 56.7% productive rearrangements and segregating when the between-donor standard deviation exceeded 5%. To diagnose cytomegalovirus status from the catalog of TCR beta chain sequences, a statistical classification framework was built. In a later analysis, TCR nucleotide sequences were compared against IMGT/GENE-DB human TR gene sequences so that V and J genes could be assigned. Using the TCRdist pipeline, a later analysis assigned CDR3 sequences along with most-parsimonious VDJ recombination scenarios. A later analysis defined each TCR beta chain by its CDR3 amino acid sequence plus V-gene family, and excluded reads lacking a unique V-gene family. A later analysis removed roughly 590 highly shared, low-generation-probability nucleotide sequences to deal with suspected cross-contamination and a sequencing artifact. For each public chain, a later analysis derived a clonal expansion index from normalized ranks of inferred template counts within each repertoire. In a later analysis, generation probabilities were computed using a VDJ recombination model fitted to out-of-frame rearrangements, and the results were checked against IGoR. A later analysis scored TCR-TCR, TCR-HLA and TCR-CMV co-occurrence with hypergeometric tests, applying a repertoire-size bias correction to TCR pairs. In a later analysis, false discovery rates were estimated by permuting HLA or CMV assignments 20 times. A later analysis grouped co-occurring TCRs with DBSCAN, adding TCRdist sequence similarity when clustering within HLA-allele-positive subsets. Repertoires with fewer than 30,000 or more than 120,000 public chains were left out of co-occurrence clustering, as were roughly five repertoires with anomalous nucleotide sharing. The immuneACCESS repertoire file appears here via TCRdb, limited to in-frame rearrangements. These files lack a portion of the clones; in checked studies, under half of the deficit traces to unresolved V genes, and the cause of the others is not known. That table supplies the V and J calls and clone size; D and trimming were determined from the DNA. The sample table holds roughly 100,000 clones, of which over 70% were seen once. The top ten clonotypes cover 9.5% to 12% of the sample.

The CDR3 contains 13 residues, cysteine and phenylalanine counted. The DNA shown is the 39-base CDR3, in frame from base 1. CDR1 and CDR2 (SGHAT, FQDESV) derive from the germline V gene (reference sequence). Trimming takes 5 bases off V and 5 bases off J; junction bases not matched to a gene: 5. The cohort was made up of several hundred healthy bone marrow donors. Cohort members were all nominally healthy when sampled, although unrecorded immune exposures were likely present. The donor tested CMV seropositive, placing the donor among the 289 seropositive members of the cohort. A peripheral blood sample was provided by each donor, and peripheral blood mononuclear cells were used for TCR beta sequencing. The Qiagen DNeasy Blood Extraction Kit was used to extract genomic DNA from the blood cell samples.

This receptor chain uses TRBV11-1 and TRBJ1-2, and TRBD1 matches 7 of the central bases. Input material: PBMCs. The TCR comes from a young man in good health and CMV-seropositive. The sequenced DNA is TGTGCCAGCAGCGAATCGACAGGGTATGGCTACACCTTC. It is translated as CASSESTGYGYTF.